A single sample gave rise to the 32 T cell receptor beta chains below, sequenced in a study of cytomegalovirus exposure and HLA in healthy donors. PCR amplification relied on 60 Vbeta primers (plus 13 Jbeta primers). Assay: immunoSEQ multiplex PCR; the TCRdb copy retains only in-frame clones and omits some. Among more than 120,000 clones, around 80% were seen once, and the ten largest hold roughly 2.9%. Sequenced material: PBMCs. The origin of the receptors is a woman aged 25 to 39 in good health and CMV-seronegative.

There are a few counts of this clone. The chain has TRBV4-3 and TRBJ1-1, with D maybe TRBD1 (5 bases). Trimming shortened V by 1 base and J by 6 bases, and 12 bases separated the two germline ends. The germline V gene has CDR1 LGHNA and CDR2 YSLEER. CDR3 length: 14 residues. CDR3 loop: CASSQAQGFAEAFF. CDR3 DNA: TGCGCCAGCAGCCAAGCCCAGGGTTTCGCTGAAGCTTTCTTT.

The V and J genes are TRBV7-2 and TRBJ2-5; 9 bases map to TRBD1. This CDR3 region has 15 residues. V gave up 4 bases and J gave up 5 bases; unmatched junction bases: 8. The V gene's germline CDR1 is SGHTA and CDR2 FQGNSA. DNA for the CDR3: TGTGCCAGCAGCTATGGGGGGACAGGGCTGGAGACCCAGTACTTC. Amino acid sequence: CASSYGGTGLETQYF.

The V gene is TRBV5-6, the J gene TRBJ2-1; D is perhaps TRBD2 (7 bases). CDR1 is SGHDT, CDR2 YYEEEE, per germline. The CDR3 is made up of 16 amino acids. V was trimmed by 1 base and J by 6 bases, leaving 17 bases between them. The CDR3 DNA is TGTGCCAGCAGCTTGTGGGGGGGCCCGGTCGGCAATGAGCAGTTCTTC. Amino acids: CASSLWGGPVGNEQFF.

The J gene is TRBJ1-3, the V gene TRBV30; D not certain. The V end was cut by 5 bases, the J end by 0 bases, with 8 bases between. Germline V lookup: CDR1 GTSNPN, CDR2 SVGIG (reference sequence). This CDR3 has 13 amino acids. The CDR3 DNA follows: TGTGCCTGGGCACCTAGCTCTGGAAACACCATATATTTT. Translation gives CAWAPSSGNTIYF.

The sample holds a few counts of this clone. V is TRBV5-1 and J is TRBJ1-1, with D unclear. This CDR3 region has 13 residues. Germline CDR1 and CDR2: SGHRS and YFSETQ. The germline V and J ends were trimmed by 3 bases and 0 bases, with 6 bases remaining between them. CDR3 coding DNA: TGCGCCAGCAGCTCCTCGGTGAACACTGAAGCTTTCTTT. Translating gives CASSSSVNTEAFF.

The J gene is TRBJ2-5, the V gene TRBV5-1; D is perhaps TRBD2 (6 bases). This CDR3 contains 12 residues. Germline V gives CDR1 SGHRS, CDR2 YFSETQ. V lost 0 bases to trimming and J lost 11 bases, with 11 bases between them. This chain's CDR3 is CASSLVSREQYF. DNA for the CDR3: TGCGCCAGCAGCTTGGTATCACGGGAGCAGTACTTC.

Comments on this clone: One end of the junction does not line up with germline, which may come from a read error. V and J are TRBV7-9 and TRBJ1-3; D is ambiguous. The CDR3 is 16 amino acids. In germline, CDR1 is SEHNR, CDR2 FQNEAQ (reference sequence). In nucleotides, the CDR3 is TGTTCCAGCAGCCCCGAGGCAGTTAGCTCTGGAAACACCATATATTTT. This codes for CSSSPEAVSSGNTIYF.

This clone has more than one count but fewer than ten. The rearrangement uses TRBV11-2 and TRBJ1-5; D gene ambiguous. Trimming pared 1 base from V and 6 bases from J, leaving 7 bases between. CDR1 and CDR2 (germline): SGHAT, FQNNGV. This CDR3 is built from 13 residues. The DNA of the CDR3 is TGTGCCAGCAGCTTAGGAGGGCGTCAGCCCCAGCATTTT. Translating gives CASSLGGRQPQHF.

The chain uses TRBV7-8 and TRBJ2-2, with a possible D match to TRBD2 (5 bases). V was clipped by 4 bases and J by 0 bases, with 12 bases between them. The length of the CDR3 is 16 residues. Germline V CDR1 and CDR2: SGHVS, FQNEAQ. The CDR3 region is CASSSLEGTNTGELFF. The CDR3 DNA is TGTGCCAGCAGCTCTTTAGAGGGAACGAACACCGGGGAGCTGTTTTTT.

The chain is built from TRBV4-1 and TRBJ2-1; no firm D call. Germline loops: CDR1 MGHRA, CDR2 YSYEKL. This CDR3 has 14 residues. Trimming shortened V by 0 bases and J by 7 bases, and 10 bases separated the two germline ends. Written as DNA, the CDR3 is TGCGCCAGCAGCCAAGATGTAGACATGAATGAGCAGTTCTTC. Amino acids: CASSQDVDMNEQFF.

This rearrangement joins TRBV28 to TRBJ1-2; D is undetermined. With 10 bases removed from V and 7 bases from J, the gap between germline ends came to 19 bases. The CDR3 runs to 13 residues. Germline loops: CDR1 MDHEN, CDR2 SYDVKM. CDR3 in amino acids: CAIQSGGVRGYTF. The CDR3 DNA sequence: TGTGCCATCCAAAGCGGCGGCGTACGTGGCTACACCTTC.

The V gene is TRBV7-9, the J gene TRBJ2-1; maybe TRBD2 (6 bases). Germline V gene lookup returns CDR1 SEHNR and CDR2 FQNEAQ (reference sequence). V dropped 3 bases and J dropped 8 bases, with 14 bases sitting between them. This CDR3 is built from 14 residues. The CDR3 DNA reads as TGTGCCAGCAGCTTGGCTAGCGTATTCGATGAGCAGTTCTTC. It is translated as CASSLASVFDEQFF.

The chain carries TRBV7-3 and TRBJ2-2, with TRBD2 matching over 8 bases. The length of the CDR3 is 17 residues. The V segment lost 2 bases and the J segment 0 bases; nucleotides outside the gene matches: 5. In germline, CDR1 is SGHTA, CDR2 FQGTGA. CDR3 loop: CASSLLGGGTNTGELFF. The CDR3 DNA reads TGTGCCAGCAGCTTACTAGGCGGGGGGACGAACACCGGGGAGCTGTTTTTT.

The CDR3 DNA is TGCGCCAGCAGCTTCACGGGGGGGGCAGATACGCAGTATTTT. Translating gives CASSFTGGADTQYF. The chain uses TRBV5-1 and TRBJ2-3; 8 bases agree with TRBD2. Germline V lookup: CDR1 SGHRS, CDR2 YFSETQ. This CDR3 has 14 residues. The V gene end was trimmed by 2 bases and the J gene end by 4 bases; junction bases not matched to a gene: 3.

Only a few counts were recorded for this clone. The identical CDR3 is also encoded by other nucleotide sequences in the sample. The chain is built from TRBV5-1 and TRBJ1-2; tentatively, D is TRBD1 (5 bases). V was pared by 0 bases and J by 5 bases, with 11 bases between. The CDR3 consists of 14 residues. Germline values: CDR1 SGHRS, CDR2 YFSETQ. The CDR3 loop is CASSLDQGGYGYTF. CDR3 DNA sequence: TGCGCCAGCAGCTTGGACCAGGGAGGGTATGGCTACACCTTC.

This clone was counted once. This chain links TRBV2 with TRBJ2-3; D possibly corresponds to TRBD1 (5 bases). The germline gives CDR1 SNHLY, CDR2 FYNNEI. The V end was cut by 5 bases, the J end by 3 bases, with 15 bases between. The CDR3 consists of 15 residues. In nucleotides, the CDR3 is TGTGCCAGCAGTTACCAGGGATTTGGAACAGATACGCAGTATTTT. Its translation is CASSYQGFGTDTQYF.

CDR3 protein: CASSSGRTSGSYEQYF. The CDR3 DNA sequence: TGTGCCAGCAGCAGTGGGCGGACTAGCGGCTCCTACGAGCAGTACTTC. This chain links TRBV27 with TRBJ2-7; 10 positions match TRBD2. The ends lost 6 bases at V and 0 bases at J; junction bases unmatched: 8. In germline, CDR1 is MNHEY, CDR2 SMNVEV (reference sequence). This CDR3 is 16 amino acids long.

The sample holds one count of this clone. The chain links TRBV9 to TRBJ1-2, with 7 bases lining up with TRBD1. The CDR3 length is 18 residues. V trimming: 3 bases; J trimming: 8 bases; junction bases outside the gene matches: 22. The V gene's germline CDR1 is SGDLS and CDR2 YYNGEE. CDR3 in amino acids: CASSARQGAQYDIGGYTF. The CDR3 nucleotides are TGTGCCAGCAGCGCCAGACAGGGAGCACAGTATGATATAGGGGGCTACACCTTC.

CDR3 amino acids: CASRLQGASYNSPLHF. CDR3 nucleotides: TGTGCCAGCAGGCTACAGGGGGCGTCCTATAATTCACCCCTCCACTTT. The chain is built from TRBV28 and TRBJ1-6; 9 bases map to TRBD1. The CDR3 runs 16 residues. Trimming took 6 bases from V and 1 from J; bases not matched to a gene: 4. The germline CDR1 and CDR2 sequences are MDHEN and SYDVKM.

V is TRBV6-1 and J is TRBJ1-2; perhaps TRBD1 as D (5 bases). The CDR3 loop spans 14 amino acids. The V gene's germline CDR1 is MNHNS and CDR2 SASEGT. V shed 3 bases and J shed 9 bases, with 17 bases lying between them. This CDR3 is CASSELDNPRSYTF. The CDR3 bases are TGTGCCAGCAGTGAGCTGGACAACCCTAGGAGCTACACCTTC.

V gene TRBV7-9 combines with J gene TRBJ2-3, with 8 nucleotides matching TRBD2. CDR3 length: 18 amino acids. Per the germline V gene, CDR1 is SEHNR and CDR2 is FQNEAQ (reference sequence). After removal of 4 bases from V and 2 bases from J, the junction contained 14 bases not matched to a gene. CDR3 residues: CASSSSTATSGTTDTQYF. CDR3 sequence (DNA): TGTGCCAGCAGCTCCTCCACTGCAACTAGCGGAACCACAGATACGCAGTATTTT.

V is TRBV30 and J is TRBJ1-5; D gene ambiguous. With 1 base removed from V and 2 bases from J, the gap between germline ends came to 18 bases. This CDR3 is built from 17 residues. The germline V gene has CDR1 GTSNPN and CDR2 SVGIG (reference sequence). Here the CDR3 reads CAWSAHGDFGGNQPQHF. The CDR3 DNA is TGTGCCTGGAGTGCCCACGGGGATTTTGGAGGCAATCAGCCCCAGCATTTT.

CDR3 in amino acids: CASSSERGTDTQYF. The CDR3 DNA is TGTGCCAGCAGTTCGGAGCGGGGCACAGATACGCAGTATTTT. The chain combines TRBV28 with TRBJ2-3, with D possibly matching TRBD2 (6 bases). CDR3 length: 14 amino acids. V was clipped by 4 bases and J by 1 base, with 9 bases between them. The germline V gene has CDR1 MDHEN and CDR2 SYDVKM. The full variable domain, rest sourced from reference TRBV28 and TRBJ2-3, is DVKVTQSSRYLVKRTGEKVFLECVQDMDHENMFWYRQDPGLGLRLIYFSYDVKMKEKGDIPEGYSVSREKKERFSLILESASTNQTSMYLCASSSERGTDTQYFGPGTRLTVL.

V is TRBV18 and J is TRBJ2-3; 12 positions agree with TRBD2. Unmatched junction bases numbered 3, after V lost 5 bases and J lost 0 bases. Germline-derived CDR1 and CDR2 are KGHSH and LQKENI. There are 16 residues in the CDR3. The CDR3 DNA reads as TGTGCCAGCTCAAGCGGGACTAGCGGGAGCACAGATACGCAGTATTTT. Amino acids: CASSSGTSGSTDTQYF.

This chain uses TRBV29-1 with TRBJ2-7, with TRBD1 as a possible D gene (6 bases). This CDR3 region has 17 residues. V lost 4 bases, J lost 0 bases, and 22 bases lay in between. CDR1 is SQVTM and CDR2 is ANQGSEA in the germline V gene. In DNA, the CDR3 is TGCAGCGTTGTGGGTAACCGACAGGATGGGCCCTCCTACGAGCAGTACTTC. Translation: CSVVGNRQDGPSYEQYF.

J is TRBJ2-1 and V is TRBV30, with 9 positions matching TRBD1. The junction had 5 bases not matched to a gene; V was cut back by 5 bases and J by 3 bases. CDR3 size: 14 residues. Germline CDR1 reads GTSNPN; CDR2 reads SVGIG (reference sequence). This chain's CDR3 is CAWGRTGVYNEQFF. The CDR3 DNA reads as TGTGCCTGGGGGAGGACAGGGGTCTACAATGAGCAGTTCTTC.

The CDR3 loop reads CASSSRDHNSPLHF. The DNA for the CDR3 is TGTGCCAGTAGTTCCCGCGATCATAATTCACCCCTCCACTTT. V gene TRBV19 combines with J gene TRBJ1-6; no clear D gene. This CDR3 comprises 14 residues. In germline, CDR1 is LNHDA, CDR2 SQIVND (reference sequence). V lost 5 bases and J 5 bases, leaving 10 bases between the germline ends.

CDR3 sequence (DNA): TGTGCCAGCAGTTTACTAGCGGGGTCCTACGAGCAGTACTTC. This gives the protein CASSLLAGSYEQYF. The V gene is TRBV27, the J gene TRBJ2-7; 9 nucleotides agree with TRBD2. V was clipped by 2 bases and J by 1 base; unmatched bases: 0. This CDR3 has 14 amino acids. Germline loops: CDR1 MNHEY, CDR2 SMNVEV (reference sequence).

The chain couples TRBV27 to TRBJ1-1; no clear D gene. This CDR3 has 13 residues. Per the germline V gene, CDR1 is MNHEY and CDR2 is SMNVEV (reference sequence). V lost 3 bases and J 2 bases, leaving 7 bases between the germline ends. The DNA for the CDR3 is TGTGCCAGCAGTTTCTCCTTTAACACTGAAGCTTTCTTT. It specifies CASSFSFNTEAFF.

The chain couples TRBV4-3 to TRBJ1-5, with D hard to call. V dropped 4 bases and J dropped 4 bases, with 11 bases sitting between them. The CDR3 length is 14 residues. The V gene's germline CDR1 is LGHNA and CDR2 YSLEER. The CDR3 nucleotides are TGCGCCAGCAGCCGAATTCAGTGGAATCAGCCCCAGCATTTT. This gives the protein CASSRIQWNQPQHF.

This sequence joins TRBV7-3 and TRBJ2-5; 8 bases line up with TRBD1. Per germline, CDR1 SGHTA and CDR2 FQGTGA. V was pared by 7 bases and J by 2 bases, with 9 bases of the junction left unmatched. The CDR3 is 15 amino acids. The CDR3 DNA reads as TGTGCCAGCACTGGAGGGGGGACAGGACAAGAGACCCAGTACTTC. Translation gives CASTGGGTGQETQYF.

The rearrangement uses TRBV7-8 and TRBJ1-2; TRBD1 matches 8 bases. Germline V gene lookup returns CDR1 SGHVS and CDR2 FQNEAQ. V was pared by 5 bases and J by 4 bases, with 6 bases of the junction left unmatched. This CDR3 contains 14 residues. CDR3 protein: CASSPQGASYGYTF. In nucleotides, the CDR3 is TGTGCCAGCAGCCCCCAGGGGGCGAGCTATGGCTACACCTTC.